The T cell receptor (beta chain) described here comes from a study of shared clonotypes between healthy human individuals. Study-wide results and caveats: Non-shared clonotypes displayed generation probabilities falling below those of clonotypes present in all four donors. Donor clonotype sharing was expected to depend on sequencing depth.

Germline V CDR1 and CDR2: MDHEN, SYDVKM. V lost 5 bases and J lost 2, with 16 bases in between. CDR3 length: 16 residues. Healthy HIV-negative adults with no recent acute infections or vaccinations were recruited as donors. As regards this clone: Its antigen is as yet unknown.

Assay runs were performed at deep level. TCRdb keeps only in-frame clones here, not all; method: immunoSEQ multiplex PCR. The sample contains hundreds of thousands of clones, roughly 95% of which appear only once. The chain recombines TRBV28 with TRBJ1-5; possibly TRBD1 for D (5 bases). The sequencing sample was made of naive CD4+ T cells sorted from blood. Subset defined: CD45RA+ positively selected. The TCR comes from a woman in her thirties in good health. The CDR3 loop reads CASSLGGRRGNQPQHF. The CDR3 region has the DNA TGTGCCAGCAGTCTGGGGGGAAGGAGAGGCAATCAGCCCCAGCATTTT. The full variable domain, in which reference TRBV28 and TRBJ1-5 provide the parts outside the CDR3, is DVKVTQSSRYLVKRTGEKVFLECVQDMDHENMFWYRQDPGLGLRLIYFSYDVKMKEKGDIPEGYSVSREKKERFSLILESASTNQTSMYLCASSLGGRRGNQPQHFGDGTRLSIL.